The 25 T cell receptor beta chains reported below all come from one sample, sequenced in a study of blood T cell repertoires in COVID-19. Libraries were prepared by immunoSEQ multiplex PCR; TCRdb keeps only in-frame clonotypes and omits some of them. The data hold a few hundred thousand clones, with more than 75% observed a single time. Sequencing was done on a sample of PBMCs or T cells enriched from blood (not recorded which). The receptor source for this set is a woman between 50 and 59 years old who had recovered from COVID-19.

This clone turned up a few times. The chain is built from TRBV4-1 and TRBJ2-2; D not certain. The germline gives CDR1 MGHRA, CDR2 YSYEKL. This CDR3 has 17 amino acids. V was trimmed by 2 bases and J by 3 bases, leaving 16 bases between them. Here the CDR3 reads CASSQSQRLEYTGELFF. The CDR3 nucleotides are TGCGCCAGCAGCCAAAGCCAGCGTCTAGAGTACACCGGGGAGCTGTTTTTT.

The chain carries TRBV28 and TRBJ1-5, with D maybe TRBD1 (6 bases). The V end lost 2 bases, the J end lost 2 bases, and 10 bases lay between the germline ends. The CDR3 covers 15 residues. The germline gives CDR1 MDHEN, CDR2 SYDVKM. DNA of the CDR3: TGTGCCAGCAGTTTAACAGGGTGGGGCAATCAGCCCCAGCATTTT. Translating it yields CASSLTGWGNQPQHF. Supplemented by reference TRBV28 and TRBJ1-5, the full variable domain reads DVKVTQSSRYLVKRTGEKVFLECVQDMDHENMFWYRQDPGLGLRLIYFSYDVKMKEKGDIPEGYSVSREKKERFSLILESASTNQTSMYLCASSLTGWGNQPQHFGDGTRLSIL.

This CDR3 is CASSPPQGRKEKLFF. As DNA, the CDR3 is TGTGCCAGCAGCCCACCACAGGGGCGAAAGGAAAAACTGTTTTTT. The chain combines TRBV3-1 (or the pseudogene TRBV3-2) with TRBJ1-4; 7 bases map to TRBD1. Trimming at V came to 4 bases and at J to 8 bases, leaving 10 bases not matched to a gene. The CDR3 spans 15 residues. Germline V CDR1 and CDR2: LGHDT, YNNKEL (reference sequence).

The V call is TRBV29-1, the J call TRBJ1-2, with TRBD1 as a possible D gene (5 bases). This CDR3 has 13 residues. V gave up 7 bases and J gave up 6 bases, with 18 bases separating them. Germline lookup yields CDR1 SQVTM and CDR2 ANQGSEA. This CDR3 reads CSDLNRMEHGYTF. The CDR3, as DNA: TGCAGCGATTTAAACAGGATGGAGCATGGCTACACCTTC.

The chain recombines TRBV13 with TRBJ2-7; D not resolved. Trimming took off 2 bases at V and 3 bases at J, with 14 bases between the two ends. The germline gives CDR1 PRHDT, CDR2 FYEKMQ (reference sequence). The CDR3 runs 15 residues. CDR3 in amino acids: CASSLRLGERYEQYF. The DNA for the CDR3 is TGTGCCAGCAGCTTAAGACTCGGAGAACGCTACGAGCAGTACTTC. Using reference TRBV13 and TRBJ2-7 for the parts outside the CDR3, the full variable domain is AAGVIQSPRHLIKEKRETATLKCYPIPRHDTVYWYQQGPGQDPQFLISFYEKMQSDKGSIPDRFSAQQFSDYHSELNMSSLELGDSALYFCASSLRLGERYEQYFGPGTRLTVT.

There are a few counts of this clone. The CDR3 loop is CASSPGLDRVRDGYTF. The CDR3 nucleotides read TGTGCCAGCAGTCCTGGCCTGGACAGGGTGAGGGATGGCTACACCTTC. The chain links TRBV27 to TRBJ1-2; the match to TRBD1 covers 8 bases. The junction had 14 bases not matched to a gene; V was cut back by 5 bases and J by 6 bases. There are 16 residues in the CDR3. Per the germline V gene, CDR1 is MNHEY and CDR2 is SMNVEV (reference sequence).

J is TRBJ1-5 and V is TRBV12-3 or TRBV12-4, with 9 bases that match TRBD1. This CDR3 is built from 13 residues. V was pared by 6 bases and J by 7 bases, with 4 bases of the junction left unmatched. CDR3 bases: TGTGCCAGCAGCTTGACAGGGGGACAGCCCCAGCATTTT. It encodes CASSLTGGQPQHF.

CDR3 amino acids: CASSEHETENTGELFF. The CDR3 nucleotides read TGTGCCAGCAGTGAACATGAGACAGAGAACACCGGGGAGCTGTTTTTT. This chain joins TRBV6-4 and TRBJ2-2; weak D call: TRBD1 (5 bases). Trimming removed 3 bases at V and 1 base at J, with 12 bases between. CDR3 size: 16 residues. Germline lookup yields CDR1 MRHNA and CDR2 SNTAGT.

The chain links TRBV5-5 to TRBJ1-5; D is perhaps TRBD1 (5 bases). This CDR3 spans 15 amino acids. Germline loops: CDR1 SGHKS, CDR2 YYEKEE (reference sequence). V lost 1 base and J 3 bases, leaving 11 bases between the germline ends. CDR3 bases: TGTGCCAGCAGCTTGCCTGGAGGGGTCAATCAGCCCCAGCATTTT. Protein sequence: CASSLPGGVNQPQHF.

This chain uses TRBV7-2 with TRBJ2-2; perhaps TRBD1 as D (6 bases). The germline CDR1 and CDR2 sequences are SGHTA and FQGNSA. The V gene lost 5 bases and the J gene lost 8 bases, with 15 bases spanning the gap. The CDR3 totals 14 residues. The CDR3 DNA sequence: TGTGCCAGCAGCCAAAACAGGGTAGCGGGGGAGCTGTTTTTT. Translating it yields CASSQNRVAGELFF.

This clone has only one observation. The chain carries TRBV3-1 (or the pseudogene TRBV3-2) and TRBJ1-4; D remains unclear. Germline V gene lookup returns CDR1 LGHDT and CDR2 YNNKEL (reference sequence). This CDR3 comprises 14 residues. The V and J ends lost 1 base and 8 bases respectively, with 11 bases between them. This CDR3 is CASSQGPHPEKLFF. DNA for the CDR3: TGTGCCAGCAGCCAAGGGCCACATCCAGAAAAACTGTTTTTT.

This chain joins TRBV9 and TRBJ1-1, with D maybe TRBD1 (5 bases). The CDR3 is made up of 16 amino acids. CDR1 and CDR2 (germline): SGDLS, YYNGEE. Deletions cut 1 base from V and 1 base from J, with 14 bases between. As DNA, the CDR3 is TGTGCCAGCAGCGTATCTCAGGGAGGGGAGAACACTGAAGCTTTCTTT. It encodes CASSVSQGGENTEAFF.

This chain joins TRBV6-2 or TRBV6-3 and TRBJ2-1, with 13 bases aligning to TRBD2. This CDR3 spans 20 amino acids. Germline CDR1 and CDR2: MNHEY and SVGEGT. V dropped 2 bases and J dropped 9; count of bases not matched to a gene: 19. Here the CDR3 DNA reads TGTGCCAGCAGTTACGCGGCAGAGAGGACTAGCGGGAGTCGAGTTCGTGAGCAGTTCTTC. Its protein product is CASSYAAERTSGSRVREQFF.

The chain links TRBV5-1 to TRBJ2-1, with a possible D match to TRBD2 (6 bases). The ends were cut back, 1 base at V and 8 bases at J, with 13 bases in the middle. The CDR3 is 14 residues long. Germline V lookup: CDR1 SGHRS, CDR2 YFSETQ. The CDR3 region has the DNA TGCGCCAGCAGCTTGAGTGCGGGGAGTTATGAGCAGTTCTTC. This codes for CASSLSAGSYEQFF.

The V and J genes are TRBV7-3 and TRBJ2-6, with D unclear. This CDR3 is 13 amino acids long. Trimming shortened V by 6 bases and J by 4 bases, and 7 bases separated the two germline ends. Germline V lookup: CDR1 SGHTA, CDR2 FQGTGA. CDR3 DNA: TGTGCCAGCAGTCAACTCGGGGCCAACGTCCTGACTTTC. It translates to CASSQLGANVLTF.

The chain is built from TRBV23-1 and TRBJ2-1; 11 nucleotides line up with TRBD2. TRBV23-1 falls under the ORF class, with uncertain function. V gave up 4 bases and J gave up 0 bases; unmatched junction bases: 8. The CDR3 is made up of 18 amino acids. Written as DNA, the CDR3 is TGCGCCAGCAGTCCTTCCTTAGCGGGAGGGAGCTCCTACAATGAGCAGTTCTTC. It translates to CASSPSLAGGSSYNEQFF.

This clone was observed once. CDR3 sequence (DNA): TGTGCCAGCGGGGACAGGGCCTACGAGCAGTACTTC. Translating gives CASGDRAYEQYF. V and J are TRBV28 and TRBJ2-7; 9 nucleotides match TRBD1. The V gene end was trimmed by 8 bases and the J gene end by 2 bases; junction bases not matched to a gene: 1. The germline gives CDR1 MDHEN, CDR2 SYDVKM. The CDR3 length is 12 residues. Full variable domain (outside the CDR3, taken from reference TRBV28 and TRBJ2-7): DVKVTQSSRYLVKRTGEKVFLECVQDMDHENMFWYRQDPGLGLRLIYFSYDVKMKEKGDIPEGYSVSREKKERFSLILESASTNQTSMYLCASGDRAYEQYFGPGTRLTVT.

A single count supports this clone. The chain couples TRBV5-1 to TRBJ2-1, with TRBD2 as a possible D gene (6 bases). The CDR3 has 19 amino acids. V dropped 9 bases and J dropped 3 bases, with 31 bases sitting between them. The V gene's germline CDR1 is SGHRS and CDR2 YFSETQ. This CDR3 reads CATSSRGPKAGVFYNEQFF. The CDR3 bases are TGCGCCACCAGTAGTCGGGGACCAAAAGCGGGTGTATTCTACAATGAGCAGTTCTTC.

V gene TRBV6-5 combines with J gene TRBJ2-7, with a possible D match to TRBD2 (7 bases). Trimming shortened V by 6 bases and J by 0 bases, and 15 bases separated the two germline ends. This CDR3 comprises 15 residues. CDR1 and CDR2 from the germline V gene are MNHEY and SVGAGI. The CDR3 is CASSVGEGHSYEQYF. In DNA form, the CDR3 reads TGTGCCAGCAGCGTGGGGGAGGGACACTCCTACGAGCAGTACTTC.

V usage is TRBV7-3 and J usage is TRBJ1-1; D possibly corresponds to TRBD1 (6 bases). The CDR3 is 16 residues long. V lost 0 bases and J lost 2, with 13 bases in between. Per the germline V gene, CDR1 is SGHTA and CDR2 is FQGTGA. The CDR3 coding sequence is TGTGCCAGCAGCTTAACTGGCAGGGGTGGAAACACTGAAGCTTTCTTT. It yields the protein CASSLTGRGGNTEAFF.

The chain carries TRBV3-1 (or the pseudogene TRBV3-2) and TRBJ1-3; D ambiguous. The germline V gene has CDR1 LGHDT and CDR2 YNNKEL (reference sequence). V was shortened by 5 bases and J by 0 bases, with 11 bases between the two germline ends. The CDR3 covers 15 residues. The CDR3 DNA is TGTGCCAGCAGCTACGCCAGGAACTCTGGAAACACCATATATTTT. Translated: CASSYARNSGNTIYF.

The chain links TRBV10-3 to TRBJ1-2; possible D gene TRBD1, 6 bases. The CDR3 totals 14 residues. V lost 5 bases and J 8 bases, leaving 18 bases between the germline ends. Germline-derived CDR1 and CDR2 are ENHRY and SYGVKD. This CDR3 is CAISLTGFAEGYTF. CDR3 DNA sequence: TGTGCCATCAGTTTAACAGGGTTCGCAGAGGGCTACACCTTC.

Of note for this clone: Other DNA sequences of this sample code for an identical CDR3. The rearrangement uses TRBV5-1 and TRBJ2-5, with D possibly being TRBD1 (5 bases). V lost 4 bases, J lost 0 bases, and 7 bases lay in between. CDR1 and CDR2 (germline): SGHRS, YFSETQ. The CDR3 runs to 13 residues. The CDR3 protein is CASSRGYQETQYF. CDR3 DNA sequence: TGCGCCAGCAGCAGGGGATACCAAGAGACCCAGTACTTC. The full variable domain, completed using reference TRBV5-1 and TRBJ2-5, is KAGVTQTPRYLIKTRGQQVTLSCSPISGHRSVSWYQQTPGQGLQFLFEYFSETQRNKGNFPGRFSGRQFSNSRSEMNVSTLELGDSALYLCASSRGYQETQYFGPGTRLLVL.

The chain combines TRBV28 with TRBJ1-4; D may be TRBD1 (6 bases). V was shortened by 1 base and J by 8 bases, with 14 bases between the two germline ends. CDR3 length equals 15 residues. Germline-derived CDR1 and CDR2 are MDHEN and SYDVKM. CDR3 DNA: TGTGCCAGCAGTTTATTGAACAGGGCCGGGGAAAAACTGTTTTTT. It yields the protein CASSLLNRAGEKLFF.

The J gene is TRBJ2-5, the V gene TRBV7-3, with 7 bases lining up with TRBD2. With 5 bases clipped from V and 2 bases from J, the junction kept 20 bases outside the gene matches. There are 19 residues in the CDR3. Germline V CDR1 and CDR2: SGHTA, FQGTGA. The CDR3 bases are TGTGCCAGCAGCCAAACCAAATCTAGCGGACGTAAGTATCAAGAGACCCAGTACTTC. This codes for CASSQTKSSGRKYQETQYF.